A selection of T cell receptor beta chains follows, all from one sample in a study of regulatory and conventional T cells in RAG deficiency. The method was immunoSEQ multiplex PCR; TCRdb's version includes in-frame clones alone and lacks a portion of them. This sample has about 330 clones, with roughly nine tenths found just once. Material: Tregs sorted from blood. Source of these receptors: a human donor with RAG deficiency presenting as severe combined immunodeficiency. CDR3s include the opening cysteine and the closing phenylalanine or tryptophan. The D gene is left open where the match is weak. Only part of the rows carry a size: once, few, many, or a class if the clone is expanded.

j_call v_call clone_size d_call cdr3_nt cdr3_aa
TRBJ1-1 TRBV14 - - TGTGCCAGCAGCCCGAGCTTGAACACTGAAGCTTTCTTT CASSPSLNTEAFF
TRBJ1-2 TRBV11-2 - - TGTGCCAGCAGTTTTGGTATTTTCTATGGCTACACCTTC CASSFGIFYGYTF
TRBJ2-3 TRBV2 - TRBD1 TGTGCCAGCAGCAACAGGGGGAAGCAGTATTTT CASSNRGKQYF
TRBJ1-2 TRBV11-3 - - TGTGCCAGCAGCCAGCCCGACGATCTCGGAAAGATCTATGGCTACACCTTC CASSQPDDLGKIYGYTF
TRBJ2-2 TRBV6-5 - TRBD1 TGTGCCAGCAGTTCAGGGGGCTTGAACACCGGGGAGCTGTTTTTT CASSSGGLNTGELFF
TRBJ2-6 TRBV6-1 - - TGTGCCAGCAGTGTGGGAGACTATGCACAAAGTCGGGCCAACGTCCTGACTTTC CASSVGDYAQSRANVLTF
TRBJ1-2 TRBV9 few - TGTGCCAGCAGCTCTCGACACACCACAAACTATGGCTACACCTTC CASSSRHTTNYGYTF
TRBJ1-2 TRBV7-2 - TRBD1 TGTGCCAGCAGCTTAACAGGGGAAGGAGGGGGCTACACCTTC CASSLTGEGGGYTF
TRBJ2-6 TRBV11-3 - - TGTGCCAGCAGCCAAGACAGGAGCTCTGGGGCCAACGTCCTGACTTTC CASSQDRSSGANVLTF
TRBJ2-6 TRBV12-5 - - TGTGCTAGTGGTTGTCAGCGTGCAGGACAAAGTCGGGCCAACGTCCTGACTTTC CASGCQRAGQSRANVLTF
TRBJ1-3 TRBV2 - - TGTGCCAGCAGTATAATTTATGGGAACACCATATATTTT CASSIIYGNTIYF
TRBJ1-2 TRBV8-2 once - TGTGGCAAAAAAAAGAGGATACGAAAGACCTATGGCTACACCTTC CGKKKRIRKTYGYTF
TRBJ1-3 TRBV21-1 - - TGTGCCAGCAGACTGGGACTGCTACAACACGCACGAAACACCATATATTTT CASRLGLLQHARNTIYF
TRBJ2-1 TRBV7-9 few - TGTGCCAGCAGCTACTACAATGAGCAGTTCTTC CASSYYNEQFF
TRBJ2-6 TRBV4-2 - - TGTGCCAGCAGCGAGTTATACAAAGTACAAAGTCGGGCCAACGTCCTGACTTTC CASSELYKVQSRANVLTF
TRBJ2-4 TRBV7-2 - - TGTGCCAGCGGCCACTGGAAGAGTCGAAACATTCAGTACTTC CASGHWKSRNIQYF
TRBJ2-3 TRBV30 - - TGTGCCTGGAGTGTAAATCCAGATACGCAGTATTTT CAWSVNPDTQYF
TRBJ1-6 TRBV18 - - TGTGCCAGCTCACCCGCGGGTCGGAGCTCCTATAATTCACCCCTCCACTTT CASSPAGRSSYNSPLHF
TRBJ2-7 TRBV5-1 - TRBD1 TGCGCCAGCAGCTTGTACAGGGGGGACTACGAGCAGTACTTC CASSLYRGDYEQYF
TRBJ2-6 TRBV6-6 - - TGTGCCAGCAGGGGAGGGGGGCCCTCAGGGGCCAACGTCCTGACTTTC CASRGGGPSGANVLTF
TRBJ2-3 TRBV5-1 - - TGCGCCAGCAGCTTGTGGGTACCTAGCACAGATACGCAGTATTTT CASSLWVPSTDTQYF
TRBJ2-5 TRBV11-2 - - - CASSFSFLETQYF
TRBJ2-7 TRBV7-6 - - TGTGCCAGCAGCTTAGCCGGGGCGGGATCCTACGAGCAGTACTTC CASSLAGAGSYEQYF
TRBJ1-5 TRBV9 - - TGTGCCAGCAGCGTAGACAGCGCAGGGCAGCCCCAGCATTTT CASSVDSAGQPQHF
TRBJ1-2 TRBV4-2 - - TGTGCCAGCAGCCCCCGGGCACAGGCGCCTAACTATGGCTACACCTTC CASSPRAQAPNYGYTF
TRBJ2-7 TRBV6-5 - - TGTGCCAGCAGTTACTTCTGGGTCCGGGGCCACGAGCAGTACTTC CASSYFWVRGHEQYF
TRBJ1-6 TRBV10-3 - TRBD1 TGTGCCATCAGACCAGGGGGCGGGTATTCACCCCTCCACTTT CAIRPGGGYSPLHF
TRBJ2-7 TRBV7-3 - TRBD1 TGTGCCAGCAGCTTCCGGGACAGCCACGAGCAGTACTTC CASSFRDSHEQYF
TRBJ2-7 TRBV7-9 - TRBD1 TGTGCCAGCAGCGGGACAGGGCCCTACGAGCAGTACTTC CASSGTGPYEQYF
TRBJ2-3 TRBV5-1 - - TGCGCCAGCAGCTTGGTGGGGAGCACAGATACGCAGTATTTT CASSLVGSTDTQYF
TRBJ2-7 TRBV20-1 - - TGCAGTGCACGGGGCCAGGAAGGGGTTTACTTC CSARGQEGVYF
TRBJ1-2 TRBV6-1 once - TGTGCCAGCAGAGTAGATCTTCAGCATGGCTACACCTTC CASRVDLQHGYTF
TRBJ1-2 TRBV7-8 - - TGTGCCAGCAGTGACAAGAGGTTTCGGAGCGTCGACTATGGCTACACCTTC CASSDKRFRSVDYGYTF
TRBJ2-3 TRBV9 - TRBD1 TGTGCCAGCAGCGCCGGGACAGGTTACACAGATACGCAGTATTTT CASSAGTGYTDTQYF
TRBJ2-7 TRBV7-2 - - TGTGCCAGCAGCCCAAAGATCTACTACGAGCAGTACTTC CASSPKIYYEQYF
TRBJ1-3 TRBV21-1 - - TGTGCCAGCAGACGAACTATGCTACAACACGCACGAAACACCATATATTTT CASRRTMLQHARNTIYF
TRBJ2-7 TRBV25-1 - - TGTGCCAGCAGTGGCCTTCAGGGGAACGAGCAGTACTTC CASSGLQGNEQYF
TRBJ1-2 TRBV7-8 - - TGTGCCAGCAGCTTCTACCGGGACACCTATGGCTACACCTTC CASSFYRDTYGYTF
TRBJ1-4 TRBV7-9 - - TGTGCCAGCAGCTTAGGGAGCGGCGCCCCGTTTGGTAATGAAAAACTGTTTTTT CASSLGSGAPFGNEKLFF
TRBJ2-1 TRBV7-2 - - TGTGCCAGCAACTACTACATAGGGCATGAGCAGTTCTTC CASNYYIGHEQFF
TRBJ1-2 TRBV2 - - TGTGCCAGCAGGGAGGGGGGGGTAGGCTACACCTTC CASREGGVGYTF
TRBJ2-7 TRBV5-1 - - TGCGCCAGCAGCTTCGTCCCGGCCAGCTCTTCCTACGAGCAGTACTTC CASSFVPASSSYEQYF
TRBJ2-3 TRBV7-2 - TRBD2 TGTGCCAGCAGCCCGACTAGCGGACCGGATACGCAGTATTTT CASSPTSGPDTQYF
TRBJ2-7 TRBV6-8 - - TGTGCCAGCAGCCGAGGGGACTACGAGCAGTACTTC CASSRGDYEQYF
TRBJ1-2 TRBV29-1 - - TGCAGCGTTGACCCCCAGGGAGGTGGCTACACCTTC CSVDPQGGGYTF